These 14 T cell receptor beta chains originate from one sample sequenced in a study of beta chain features in type 1 diabetes. Findings of the study overall: Moderate yet significant TCRB CDR3 shortening was seen in Type 1 diabetes patients in all four CD4+ subsets.

For these TCRs, the target antigens are not known. All of the isolated RNA was reverse transcribed, so expressed TCRB transcripts were sequenced. Produced via immunoSEQ multiplex PCR; TCRdb's table is partial and in-frame only. This sample yields around 130,000 clones, of which about a sixth are seen a single time; 2% to 2.5% belongs to the top ten. Sequencing was done on a sample of central memory CD4+ T cells from blood. Receptor source: a man in his thirties or forties with type 1 diabetes.

This chain joins TRBV6-1 and TRBJ2-2, with no clear D. The CDR3 spans 13 residues. V lost 6 bases, J lost 8 bases, and 13 bases lay in between. Germline CDR1 is MNHNS and CDR2 is SASEGT. CDR3: CASRGDLLGELFF. CDR3 in DNA: TGTGCCAGCAGGGGCGACCTTTTGGGGGAGCTGTTTTTT.

This clone was recorded a few times. The gene calls are TRBV4-2 and TRBJ1-4, with D possibly matching TRBD1 (5 bases). The CDR3 runs 16 residues. Germline V gives CDR1 LGHNA, CDR2 YNFKEQ. Trimming removed 3 bases from V and 0 bases from J, with 11 bases in between. The CDR3 DNA follows: TGTGCCAGCAGCCACGCTGACAGTCCAACTAATGAAAAACTGTTTTTT. Translating gives CASSHADSPTNEKLFF.

This clone has a handful of counts. The J gene is TRBJ2-3, the V gene TRBV4-2; 9 positions agree with TRBD2. Germline CDR1 LGHNA, CDR2 YNFKEQ. The CDR3 has 16 residues. V lost 1 base to trimming and J lost 3 bases; unmatched junction nucleotides: 5. CDR3 protein: CASSQGRGGPTDTQYF. CDR3 DNA: TGTGCCAGCAGCCAAGGGCGGGGGGGACCGACAGATACGCAGTATTTT.

This clone was counted between two and nine times. CDR3 DNA sequence: TGTGCCTGGAGTATCCGACAGGGACTGGCGCAGTACTTC. Amino acids: CAWSIRQGLAQYF. This rearrangement joins TRBV30 to TRBJ2-7, with a possible D match to TRBD1 (7 bases). Germline CDR1 is GTSNPN and CDR2 is SVGIG (reference sequence). The V end lost 2 bases, the J end lost 9 bases, and 17 bases lay between the germline ends. The CDR3 is made up of 13 amino acids.

This chain connects TRBV6-5 to TRBJ1-5; D remains unclear. From germline, CDR1 is MNHEY and CDR2 SVGAGI. Trimming left V 6 bases short and J 0 bases short, with 12 bases between. This CDR3 has 15 amino acids. CDR3 sequence reads: CASRGDLSSNQPQHF. In DNA form, the CDR3 reads TGTGCCAGCAGAGGAGACCTTTCTAGCAATCAGCCCCAGCATTTT.

V gene TRBV11-2 combines with J gene TRBJ2-2, with D maybe TRBD2 (5 bases). The germline V and J ends were trimmed by 2 bases and 4 bases, with 14 bases remaining between them. This CDR3 region has 16 residues. Looked up from germline, CDR1 is SGHAT and CDR2 is FQNNGV. The CDR3 DNA follows: TGTGCCAGCAGCTTACTAGCTTTGAGAGGCACCGGGGAGCTGTTTTTT. It codes for CASSLLALRGTGELFF.

The chain links TRBV7-2 to TRBJ1-6; maybe TRBD1 (6 bases). V lost 3 bases and J lost 10, with 19 bases in between. Germline assignment: CDR1 SGHTA and CDR2 FQGNSA. This CDR3 is built from 16 residues. The CDR3 DNA follows: TGTGCCAGCAGCTTGGGGTCTGGGACAAGGGACTCACCCCTCCACTTT. Translated: CASSLGSGTRDSPLHF.

This clone turned up a few times. The J gene is TRBJ2-2, the V gene TRBV7-2, with a tentative D call TRBD1 (5 bases). The V gene's germline CDR1 is SGHTA and CDR2 FQGNSA. This CDR3 comprises 14 residues. The ends were cut back, 5 bases at V and 5 bases at J, with 12 bases in the middle. This chain's CDR3 is CASSPTRETGELFF. For the CDR3, the DNA is TGTGCCAGCAGCCCGACCAGGGAAACCGGGGAGCTGTTTTTT.

The V call is TRBV19, the J call TRBJ2-7, with 7 bases matching TRBD2. This CDR3 is 17 amino acids long. Trimming cost V 4 bases and J 5 bases; bases outside gene matches: 17. Germline CDR1 reads LNHDA; CDR2 reads SQIVND (reference sequence). The CDR3 DNA reads TGTGCCAGTAGTACGTTTCCTCGAGCGGGACTCCGAAACGAGCAGTACTTC. It yields the protein CASSTFPRAGLRNEQYF.

The V call is TRBV7-8, the J call TRBJ2-3; weak D call: TRBD2 (6 bases). CDR1 SGHVS and CDR2 FQNEAQ come from the germline V gene. The CDR3 consists of 15 residues. V was cut by 4 bases and J by 3 bases, with 14 bases left in between. The CDR3 protein is CASSSFGGITDTQYF. CDR3 nucleotides: TGTGCCAGCAGCTCCTTCGGGGGAATAACAGATACGCAGTATTTT. Looking up the rest from reference TRBV7-8 and TRBJ2-3 gives the full variable domain: GAGVSQSPRYKVAKRGQDVALRCDPISGHVSLFWYQQALGQGPEFLTYFQNEAQLDKSGLPSDRFFAERPEGSVSTLKIQRTQQEDSAVYLCASSSFGGITDTQYFGPGTRLTVL.

The table lists this clone with a few counts. This sequence joins TRBV29-1 and TRBJ2-7; possible D gene TRBD1, 6 bases. This CDR3 region has 13 residues. The germline V gene encodes CDR1 SQVTM and CDR2 ANQGSEA. V was pared by 6 bases and J by 0 bases, with 12 bases between. CDR3 loop: CSVKGQYSYEQYF. In DNA, the CDR3 is TGCAGCGTCAAAGGACAGTACTCCTACGAGCAGTACTTC.

Regarding this clone: A much bigger clone sits one base away, suggesting this may be a read error. The same CDR3 can be traced to other DNA sequences in this sample. This chain joins TRBV7-9 and TRBJ1-5; D call uncertain. The CDR3 extends over 13 amino acids. Trimming removed 3 bases at V and 0 bases at J, with 3 bases between. CDR1 and CDR2 (germline): SEHNR, FQNEAQ (reference sequence). CDR3 loop: CASSFDSNQPQHF. The DNA for the CDR3 is TGTGCCAGCAGCTTTGATAGCAATCAGCCCCAGCATTTT.

In this sample, this clone turned up a few times. J is TRBJ1-2 and V is TRBV4-3; D is undetermined. The V end was cut by 0 bases, the J end by 2 bases, with 10 bases between. There are 15 residues in the CDR3. Germline CDR1 reads LGHNA; CDR2 reads YSLEER. The CDR3 coding sequence is TGCGCCAGCAGCCAAGAGCGCGAGGCAAACTATGGCTACACCTTC. Amino acids: CASSQEREANYGYTF.

This clone was seen more than once but under ten times. The chain is built from TRBV4-2 and TRBJ2-5; 12 bases are a match to TRBD2. This CDR3 has 18 amino acids. The J segment lost 4 bases and the V segment lost 4 bases, leaving 13 bases of the junction unmatched. Per germline, CDR1 LGHNA and CDR2 YNFKEQ. CDR3 sequence: CASSLQGASGGAGETQYF. As DNA, the CDR3 is TGTGCCAGCAGCCTACAAGGGGCTAGCGGGGGGGCTGGAGAGACCCAGTACTTC.